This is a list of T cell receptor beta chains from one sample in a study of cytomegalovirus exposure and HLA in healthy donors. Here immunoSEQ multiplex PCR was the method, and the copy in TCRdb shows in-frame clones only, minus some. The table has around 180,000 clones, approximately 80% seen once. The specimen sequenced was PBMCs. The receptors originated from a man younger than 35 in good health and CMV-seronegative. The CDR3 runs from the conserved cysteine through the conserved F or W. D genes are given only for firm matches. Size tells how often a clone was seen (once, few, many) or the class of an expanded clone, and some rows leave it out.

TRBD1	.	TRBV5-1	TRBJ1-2	CATRPGQGYGYTF
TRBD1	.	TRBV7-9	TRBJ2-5	CASSLEGQGTQYF
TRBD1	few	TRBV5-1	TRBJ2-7	CASTALDRAEQYF
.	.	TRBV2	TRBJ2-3	CASSGDSTDTQYF
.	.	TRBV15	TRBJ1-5	CATSRGSSYSNQPQHF
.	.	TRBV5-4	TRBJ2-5	CASSRGFDRGGETQYF
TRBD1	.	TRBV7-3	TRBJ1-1	CASGLGTGLSAEAFF
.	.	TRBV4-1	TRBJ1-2	CASSQVGRERDGYTF
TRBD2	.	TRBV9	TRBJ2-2	CASSVRASGSGELFF
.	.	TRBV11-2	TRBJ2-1	CASSLREQRVAREQFF
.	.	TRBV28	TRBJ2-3	CASSLRGGSKDTQYF
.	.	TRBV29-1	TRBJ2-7	CSVDSPDSQPYEQYF